This TCR beta chain stems from a study of technical replicates of blood from a few donors. This table comes from immunoSEQ multiplex PCR, and its TCRdb copy is limited to in-frame clones, with some not included. This sample has about 80,000 clones; 93% occur once, and the top ten carry about 0.37%. The CDR3 extends over 15 amino acids. In germline, CDR1 is PRHDT, CDR2 FYEKMQ (reference sequence). V was cut by 2 bases and J by 2 bases, with 12 bases left in between. The sequenced material came from T cells isolated from PBMCs. The TCR sequence derives from a human donor in good health. The chain carries TRBV13 and TRBJ1-1; D call uncertain. In DNA, the CDR3 is TGTGCCAGCAGCTTATCAATTCGGGGAAACACTGAAGCTTTCTTT. It is translated as CASSLSIRGNTEAFF.